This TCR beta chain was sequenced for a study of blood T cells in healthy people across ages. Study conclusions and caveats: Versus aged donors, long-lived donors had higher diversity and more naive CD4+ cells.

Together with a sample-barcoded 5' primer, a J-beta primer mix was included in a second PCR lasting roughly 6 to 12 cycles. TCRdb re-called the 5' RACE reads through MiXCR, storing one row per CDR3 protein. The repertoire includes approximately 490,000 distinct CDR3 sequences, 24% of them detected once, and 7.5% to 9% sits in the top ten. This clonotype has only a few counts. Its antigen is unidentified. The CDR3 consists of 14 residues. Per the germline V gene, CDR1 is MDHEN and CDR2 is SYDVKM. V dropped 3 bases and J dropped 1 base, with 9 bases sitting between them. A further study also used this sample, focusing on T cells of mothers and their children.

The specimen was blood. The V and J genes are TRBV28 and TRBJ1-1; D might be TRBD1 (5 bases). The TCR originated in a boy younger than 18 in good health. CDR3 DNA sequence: TGTGCCAGCAGTTTCCCGGGGGGGAACACTGAAGCTTTCTTT. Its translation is CASSFPGGNTEAFF.